The 6 T cell receptor beta chains below all came from one sample that was sequenced in a study of CD8 T cells in Susac syndrome. Random hexamers were used to reverse transcribe the RNA input (roughly 0.5 to 1 ug). TCRdb re-analysed the immunoSEQ multiplex PCR reads in MiXCR, keeping a single row per CDR3 protein. Of around 130,000 distinct CDR3 sequences listed, roughly 94% are singletons. Input material: CD4+ T cells from PBMCs. The receptor source for this set is a human donor with multiple sclerosis.

CDR3 DNA: TGTGCCAGCACCCTGAGCCAGGGAACTAACTATGGCTACACCTTC. Translation gives CASTLSQGTNYGYTF. The chain has TRBV12-3 or TRBV12-4 and TRBJ1-2; D may be TRBD1 (5 bases). V dropped 7 bases and J dropped 0 bases, with 15 bases sitting between them. The CDR3 runs 15 residues.

This clonotype was found once. The chain employs TRBV18 and TRBJ2-5; 11 nucleotides agree with TRBD1. V dropped 6 bases and J dropped 7; count of bases not matched to a gene: 10. Germline-derived CDR1 and CDR2 are KGHSH and LQKENI. The CDR3 is 15 amino acids. CDR3 residues: CASSPGQGVSWTQYF. The DNA for the CDR3 is TGTGCCAGCTCCCCGGGACAGGGGGTCTCGTGGACCCAGTACTTC.

The rearrangement links TRBV5-1 to TRBJ2-7, with D tentatively TRBD1 (6 bases). Germline CDR1 SGHRS, CDR2 YFSETQ. With 4 bases removed from V and 12 bases from J, the gap between germline ends came to 20 bases. This CDR3 has 13 residues. The CDR3, as DNA: TGCGCCAGCAGCCTCGGGGACACGGCTTTTCGGTACTTC. Translated, it gives CASSLGDTAFRYF. The entire variable domain, with the rest obtained from reference TRBV5-1 and TRBJ2-7, is as follows: KAGVTQTPRYLIKTRGQQVTLSCSPISGHRSVSWYQQTPGQGLQFLFEYFSETQRNKGNFPGRFSGRQFSNSRSEMNVSTLELGDSALYLCASSLGDTAFRYFGPGTRLTVT.

The chain has TRBV14 and TRBJ2-3, with D possibly matching TRBD2 (6 bases). Germline-derived CDR1 and CDR2 are SGHDN and FVKESK. CDR3 length equals 14 residues. Between the trimmed V and J ends, which lost 6 bases and 5 bases, there was a span of 15 bases. DNA for the CDR3: TGTGCCAGCAGACCACCGGGAGCAATAGATACGCAGTATTTT. Translated: CASRPPGAIDTQYF.

The chain uses TRBV12-5 and TRBJ1-2, with D unresolved. Trimming stripped 3 bases from V and 5 bases from J, with 7 bases between. The germline gives CDR1 LGHNT, CDR2 FRNRAP. The CDR3 sequence is 12 residues long. The CDR3 loop reads CASGFGEYGYTF. As DNA, the CDR3 is TGTGCTAGTGGTTTTGGCGAGTATGGCTACACCTTC.

The chain combines TRBV7-2 with TRBJ2-7; D unclear. The CDR3 sequence is 16 residues long. V lost 2 bases to trimming and J lost 3 bases, with 17 bases between them. The germline V gene encodes CDR1 SGHTA and CDR2 FQGNSA. CDR3 sequence: CASSLQPVPSNYEQYF. For the CDR3, the DNA is TGTGCCAGCAGCTTACAGCCCGTTCCCTCGAACTACGAGCAGTACTTC.